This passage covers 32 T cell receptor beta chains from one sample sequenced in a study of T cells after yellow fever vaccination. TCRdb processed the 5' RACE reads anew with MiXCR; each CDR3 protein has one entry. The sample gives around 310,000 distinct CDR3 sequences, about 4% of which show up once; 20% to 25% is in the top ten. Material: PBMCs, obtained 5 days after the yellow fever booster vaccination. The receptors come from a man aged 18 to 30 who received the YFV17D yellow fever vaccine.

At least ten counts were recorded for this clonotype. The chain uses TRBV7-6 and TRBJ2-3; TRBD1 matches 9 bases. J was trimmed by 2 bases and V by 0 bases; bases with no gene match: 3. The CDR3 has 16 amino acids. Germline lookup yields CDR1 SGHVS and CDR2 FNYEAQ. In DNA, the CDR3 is TGTGCCAGCAGCTTAGCAGGGACAGGGTACACAGATACGCAGTATTTT. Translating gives CASSLAGTGYTDTQYF.

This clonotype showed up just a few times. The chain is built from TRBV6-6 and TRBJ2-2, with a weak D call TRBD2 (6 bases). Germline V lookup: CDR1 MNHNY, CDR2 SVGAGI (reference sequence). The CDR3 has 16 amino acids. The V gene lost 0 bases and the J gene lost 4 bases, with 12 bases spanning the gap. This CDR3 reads CASSYSRAGPTGELFF. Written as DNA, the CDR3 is TGTGCCAGCAGTTACTCGCGGGCGGGGCCCACCGGGGAGCTGTTTTTT.

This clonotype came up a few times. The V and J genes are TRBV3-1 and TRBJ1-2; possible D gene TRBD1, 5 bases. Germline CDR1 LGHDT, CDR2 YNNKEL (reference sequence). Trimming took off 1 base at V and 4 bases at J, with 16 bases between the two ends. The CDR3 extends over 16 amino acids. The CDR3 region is CASSQGRGSSLYGYTF. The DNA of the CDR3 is TGTGCCAGCAGCCAAGGGCGGGGCTCCTCACTCTATGGCTACACCTTC.

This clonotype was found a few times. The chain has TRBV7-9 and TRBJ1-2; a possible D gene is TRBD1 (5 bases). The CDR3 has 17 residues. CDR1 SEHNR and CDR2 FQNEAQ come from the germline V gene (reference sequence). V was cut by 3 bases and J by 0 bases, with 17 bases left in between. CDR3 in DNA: TGTGCCAGCAGCTTGTTGATGGGGGAGGGCCCTAACTATGGCTACACCTTC. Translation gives CASSLLMGEGPNYGYTF.

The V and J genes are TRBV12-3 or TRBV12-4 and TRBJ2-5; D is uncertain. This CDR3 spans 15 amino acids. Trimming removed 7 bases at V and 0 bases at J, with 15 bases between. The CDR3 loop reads CASNSPSSYQETQYF. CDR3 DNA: TGTGCCAGCAACTCCCCTTCATCGTACCAAGAGACCCAGTACTTC.

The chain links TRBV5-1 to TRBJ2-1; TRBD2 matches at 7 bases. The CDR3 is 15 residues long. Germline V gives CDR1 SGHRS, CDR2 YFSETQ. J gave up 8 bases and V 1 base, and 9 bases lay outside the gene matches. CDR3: CASSLSRGVRDEQFF. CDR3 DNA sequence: TGCGCCAGCAGCTTGTCACGGGGGGTACGCGATGAGCAGTTCTTC. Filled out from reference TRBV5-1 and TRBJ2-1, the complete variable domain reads KAGVTQTPRYLIKTRGQQVTLSCSPISGHRSVSWYQQTPGQGLQFLFEYFSETQRNKGNFPGRFSGRQFSNSRSEMNVSTLELGDSALYLCASSLSRGVRDEQFFGPGTRLTVL.

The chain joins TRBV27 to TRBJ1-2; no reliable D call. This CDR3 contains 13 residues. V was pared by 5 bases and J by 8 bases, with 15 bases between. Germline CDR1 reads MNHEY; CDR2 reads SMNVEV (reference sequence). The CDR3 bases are TGTGCCAGCAGTAGCTTTGGGCAAAGAGGCTACACCTTC. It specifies CASSSFGQRGYTF.

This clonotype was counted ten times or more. DNA for the CDR3: TGTGCCAGCAGCTCAGGGGTCAGAGGAAACACCATATATTTT. Protein: CASSSGVRGNTIYF. The genes are TRBV7-9 and TRBJ1-3; a possible D gene is TRBD1 (6 bases). CDR1 and CDR2 (germline): SEHNR, FQNEAQ (reference sequence). This CDR3 comprises 14 residues. V gave up 4 bases and J gave up 4 bases, with 11 bases separating them.

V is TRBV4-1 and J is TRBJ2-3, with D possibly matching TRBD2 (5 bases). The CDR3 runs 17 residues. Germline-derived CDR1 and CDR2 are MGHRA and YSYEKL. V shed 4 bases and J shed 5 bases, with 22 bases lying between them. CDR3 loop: CASSPLLRWPEGDTQYF. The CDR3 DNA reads TGCGCCAGCAGCCCCCTGTTGCGGTGGCCTGAGGGAGATACGCAGTATTTT.

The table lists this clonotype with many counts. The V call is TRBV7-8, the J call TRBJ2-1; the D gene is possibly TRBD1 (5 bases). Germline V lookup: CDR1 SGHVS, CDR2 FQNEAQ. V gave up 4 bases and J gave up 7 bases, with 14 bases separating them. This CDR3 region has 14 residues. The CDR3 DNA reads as TGTGCCAGCAGCTCTGGGGCGACCGAGAATGAGCAGTTCTTC. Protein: CASSSGATENEQFF. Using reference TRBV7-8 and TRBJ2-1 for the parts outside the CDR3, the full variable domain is GAGVSQSPRYKVAKRGQDVALRCDPISGHVSLFWYQQALGQGPEFLTYFQNEAQLDKSGLPSDRFFAERPEGSVSTLKIQRTQQEDSAVYLCASSSGATENEQFFGPGTRLTVL.

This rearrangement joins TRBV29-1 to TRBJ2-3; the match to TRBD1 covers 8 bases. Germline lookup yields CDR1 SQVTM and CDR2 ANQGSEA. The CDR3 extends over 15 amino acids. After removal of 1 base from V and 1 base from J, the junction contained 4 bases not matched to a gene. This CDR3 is CSVEGSTGGTDTQYF. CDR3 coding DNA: TGCAGCGTTGAAGGGTCGACAGGGGGCACAGATACGCAGTATTTT.

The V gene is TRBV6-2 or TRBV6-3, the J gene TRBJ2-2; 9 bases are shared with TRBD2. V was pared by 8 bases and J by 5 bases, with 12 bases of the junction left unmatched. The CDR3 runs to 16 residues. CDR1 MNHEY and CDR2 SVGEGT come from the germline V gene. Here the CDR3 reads CASDPSGGGATGELFF. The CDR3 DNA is TGTGCCAGCGACCCCTCCGGCGGGGGGGCAACCGGGGAGCTGTTTTTT.

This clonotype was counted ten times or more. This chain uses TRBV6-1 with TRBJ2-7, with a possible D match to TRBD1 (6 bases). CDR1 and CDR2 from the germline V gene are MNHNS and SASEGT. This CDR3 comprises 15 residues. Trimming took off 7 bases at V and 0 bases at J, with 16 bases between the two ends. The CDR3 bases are TGTGCCAGCACCAAGGGGGAAGGGGCCTCCTACGAGCAGTACTTC. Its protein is CASTKGEGASYEQYF.

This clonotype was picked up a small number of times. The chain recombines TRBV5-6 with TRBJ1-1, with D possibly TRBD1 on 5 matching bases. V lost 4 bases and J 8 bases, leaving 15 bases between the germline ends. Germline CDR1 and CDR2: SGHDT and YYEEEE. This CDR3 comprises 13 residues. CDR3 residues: CASSPDPAGEAFF. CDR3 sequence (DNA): TGTGCCAGCAGCCCCGATCCTGCAGGGGAAGCTTTCTTT.

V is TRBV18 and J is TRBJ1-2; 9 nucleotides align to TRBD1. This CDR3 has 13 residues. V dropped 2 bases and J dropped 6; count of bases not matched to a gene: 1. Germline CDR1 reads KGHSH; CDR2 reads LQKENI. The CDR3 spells CASSPRDRDGYTF. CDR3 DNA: TGTGCCAGCTCACCAAGGGACAGGGATGGCTACACCTTC.

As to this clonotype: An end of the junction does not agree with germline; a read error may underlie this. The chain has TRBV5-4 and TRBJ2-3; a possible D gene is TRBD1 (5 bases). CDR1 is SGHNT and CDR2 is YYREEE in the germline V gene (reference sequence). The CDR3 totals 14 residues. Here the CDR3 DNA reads TGTGCCAGCAGTTCTGGACAACGCACAGATACGCACTATTTT. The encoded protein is CASSSGQRTDTHYF.

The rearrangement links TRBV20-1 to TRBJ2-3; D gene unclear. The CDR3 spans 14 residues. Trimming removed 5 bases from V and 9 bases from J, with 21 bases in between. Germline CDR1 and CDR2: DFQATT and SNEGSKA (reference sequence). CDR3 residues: CSAARAGAAGTQYF. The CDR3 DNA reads TGCAGTGCTGCTAGGGCCGGTGCGGCCGGAACGCAGTATTTT.

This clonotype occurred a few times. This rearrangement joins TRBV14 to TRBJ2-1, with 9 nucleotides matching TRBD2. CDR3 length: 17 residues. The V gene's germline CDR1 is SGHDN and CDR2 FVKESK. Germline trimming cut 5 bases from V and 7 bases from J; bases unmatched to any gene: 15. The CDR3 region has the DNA TGTGCCAGCAGCTCCCGCAGGTCGGGACTAGCTGGAAATGAGCAGTTCTTC. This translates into CASSSRRSGLAGNEQFF.

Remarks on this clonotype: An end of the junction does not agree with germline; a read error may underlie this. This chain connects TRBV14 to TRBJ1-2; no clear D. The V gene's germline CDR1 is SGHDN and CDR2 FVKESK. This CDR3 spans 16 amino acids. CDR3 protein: CVSSQDAQIQNYGYTF. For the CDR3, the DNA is TGTGTCAGCAGCCAAGATGCACAGATTCAGAACTATGGCTACACCTTC. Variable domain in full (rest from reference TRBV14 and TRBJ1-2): EAGVTQFPSHSVIEKGQTVTLRCDPISGHDNLYWYRRVMGKEIKFLLHFVKESKQDESGMPNNRFLAERTGGTYSTLKVQPAELEDSGVYFCVSSQDAQIQNYGYTFGSGTRLTVV.

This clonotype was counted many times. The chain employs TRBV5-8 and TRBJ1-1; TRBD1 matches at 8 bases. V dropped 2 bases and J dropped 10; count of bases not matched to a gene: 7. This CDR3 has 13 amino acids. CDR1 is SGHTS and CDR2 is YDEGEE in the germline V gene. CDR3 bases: TGTGCCAGCAGCTTTACAGGGGGATTAGGAGCTTTCTTT. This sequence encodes CASSFTGGLGAFF.

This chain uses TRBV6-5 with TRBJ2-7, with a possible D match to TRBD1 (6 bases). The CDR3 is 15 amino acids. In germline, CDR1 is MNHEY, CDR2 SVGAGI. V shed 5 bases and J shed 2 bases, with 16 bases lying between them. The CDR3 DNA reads TGTGCCAGCAGTCTATTCCCGGACAGCACCTACGAGCAGTACGTC. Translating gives CASSLFPDSTYEQYV.

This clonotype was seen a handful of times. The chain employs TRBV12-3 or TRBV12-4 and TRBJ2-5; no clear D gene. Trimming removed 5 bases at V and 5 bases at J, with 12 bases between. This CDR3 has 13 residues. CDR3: CASSISGRETQYF. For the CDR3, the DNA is TGTGCCAGCAGTATCAGTGGACGGGAGACCCAGTACTTC.

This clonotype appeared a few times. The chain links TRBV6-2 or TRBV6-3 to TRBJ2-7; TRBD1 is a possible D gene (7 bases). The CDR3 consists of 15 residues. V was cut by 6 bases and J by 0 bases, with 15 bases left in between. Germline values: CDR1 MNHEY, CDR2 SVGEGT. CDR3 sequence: CASSSIQGGSYEQYV. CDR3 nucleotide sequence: TGTGCCAGCAGCTCGATCCAGGGGGGCTCCTACGAGCAGTACGTC.

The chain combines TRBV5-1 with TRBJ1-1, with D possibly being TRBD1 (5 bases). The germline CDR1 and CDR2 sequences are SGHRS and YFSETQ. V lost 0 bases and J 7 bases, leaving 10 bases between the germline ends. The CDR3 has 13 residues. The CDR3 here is CASSLAGIGEAFF. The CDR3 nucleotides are TGCGCCAGCAGCTTGGCAGGGATTGGTGAAGCTTTCTTT.

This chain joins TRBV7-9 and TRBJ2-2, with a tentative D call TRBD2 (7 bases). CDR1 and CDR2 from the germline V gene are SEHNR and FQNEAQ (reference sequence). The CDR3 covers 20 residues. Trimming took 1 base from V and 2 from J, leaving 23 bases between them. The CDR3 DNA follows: TGTGCCAGCAGCTTAGATCCCGTGCGGGGGCACCGAATTAACACCGGGGAGCTGTTTTTT. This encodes CASSLDPVRGHRINTGELFF.

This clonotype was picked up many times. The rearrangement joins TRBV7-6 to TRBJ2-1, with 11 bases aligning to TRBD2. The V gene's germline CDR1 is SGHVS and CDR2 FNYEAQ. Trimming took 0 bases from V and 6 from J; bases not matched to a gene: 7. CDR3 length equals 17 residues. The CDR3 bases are TGTGCCAGCAGCTTAGCGGTTGCTAGCGGGGGGCGCAATGAGCAGTTCTTC. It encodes CASSLAVASGGRNEQFF. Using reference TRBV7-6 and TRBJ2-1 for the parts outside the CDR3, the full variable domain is GAGVSQSPRYKVTKRGQDVALRCDPISGHVSLYWYRQALGQGPEFLTYFNYEAQQDKSGLPNDRFSAERPEGSISTLTIQRTEQRDSAMYRCASSLAVASGGRNEQFFGPGTRLTVL.

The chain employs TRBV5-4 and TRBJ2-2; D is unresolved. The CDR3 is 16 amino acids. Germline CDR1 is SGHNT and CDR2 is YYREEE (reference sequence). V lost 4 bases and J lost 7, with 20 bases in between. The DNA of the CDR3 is TGTGCCAGCAGCCCCCACGCGGCGAAGCCCGGCGGGGAGCTGTTTTTT. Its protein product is CASSPHAAKPGGELFF.

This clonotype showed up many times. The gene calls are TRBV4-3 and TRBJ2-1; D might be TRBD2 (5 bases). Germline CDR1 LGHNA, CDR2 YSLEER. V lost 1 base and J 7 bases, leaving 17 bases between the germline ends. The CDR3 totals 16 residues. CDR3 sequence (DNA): TGCGCCAGCAGCCAAGTAGGCGCGGGTATTTCGAATGAGCAGTTCTTC. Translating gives CASSQVGAGISNEQFF.

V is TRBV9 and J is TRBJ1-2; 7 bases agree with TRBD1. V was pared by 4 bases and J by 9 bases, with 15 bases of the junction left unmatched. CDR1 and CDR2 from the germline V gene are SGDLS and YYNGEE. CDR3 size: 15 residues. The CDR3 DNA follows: TGTGCCAGCAGCCCCTTGGACAGGCTGAGTAACCGCTACACCTTC. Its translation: CASSPLDRLSNRYTF.

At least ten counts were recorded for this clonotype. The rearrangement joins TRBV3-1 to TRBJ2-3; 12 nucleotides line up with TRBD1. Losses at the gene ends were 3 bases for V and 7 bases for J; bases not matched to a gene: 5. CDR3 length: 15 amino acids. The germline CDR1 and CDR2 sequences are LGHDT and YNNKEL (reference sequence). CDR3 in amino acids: CASSHPGQGAYTQYF. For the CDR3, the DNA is TGTGCCAGCAGCCACCCGGGACAGGGGGCGTATACGCAGTATTTT.

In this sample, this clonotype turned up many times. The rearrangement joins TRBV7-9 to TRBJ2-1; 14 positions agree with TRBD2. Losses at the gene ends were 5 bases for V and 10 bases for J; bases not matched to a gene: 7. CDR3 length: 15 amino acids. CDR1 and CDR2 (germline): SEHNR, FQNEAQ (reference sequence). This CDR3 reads CASSPTGLAGDEQFF. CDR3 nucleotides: TGTGCCAGCAGCCCCACGGGACTAGCGGGGGACGAGCAGTTCTTC.

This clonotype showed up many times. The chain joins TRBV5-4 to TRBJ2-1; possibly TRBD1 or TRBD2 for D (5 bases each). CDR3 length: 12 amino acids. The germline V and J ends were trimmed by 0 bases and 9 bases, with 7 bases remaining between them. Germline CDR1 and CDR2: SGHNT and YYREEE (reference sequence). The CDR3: CASSLERGEQFF. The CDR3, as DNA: TGTGCCAGCAGCTTGGAGAGGGGTGAGCAGTTCTTC. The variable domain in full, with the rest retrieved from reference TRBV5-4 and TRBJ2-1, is ETGVTQSPTHLIKTRGQQVTLRCSSQSGHNTVSWYQQALGQGPQFIFQYYREEENGRGNFPPRFSGLQFPNYSSELNVNALELDDSALYLCASSLERGEQFFGPGTRLTVL.